This T cell receptor (beta chain) was recorded in a study of T cell repertoires in cytomegalovirus infection. Only a few counts were recorded for this clonotype. What it binds is unknown. Trimming shortened V by 7 bases and J by 2 bases, and 12 bases separated the two germline ends. This CDR3 has 14 residues. TCRdb recomputed calls from the reads with MiXCR, one row per CDR3 protein. The repertoire has some 920,000 distinct CDR3 sequences, less than 35% of them found once; the top ten carry more than 12%. This rearrangement joins TRBV12-3 or TRBV12-4 to TRBJ1-3; weak D call: TRBD1 (5 bases). Sequencing was performed on cultured CD8+ T cells from PBMCs, taken from culture after CMV antigen stimulation. This receptor was obtained from a human donor in good health (CMV status not recorded). Some clones in this sample may be carry-over from other donors' samples. DNA of the CDR3: TGTGCCAGCACCGCAGGGCTGCCTGGAAACACCATATATTTT. Amino acids: CASTAGLPGNTIYF.